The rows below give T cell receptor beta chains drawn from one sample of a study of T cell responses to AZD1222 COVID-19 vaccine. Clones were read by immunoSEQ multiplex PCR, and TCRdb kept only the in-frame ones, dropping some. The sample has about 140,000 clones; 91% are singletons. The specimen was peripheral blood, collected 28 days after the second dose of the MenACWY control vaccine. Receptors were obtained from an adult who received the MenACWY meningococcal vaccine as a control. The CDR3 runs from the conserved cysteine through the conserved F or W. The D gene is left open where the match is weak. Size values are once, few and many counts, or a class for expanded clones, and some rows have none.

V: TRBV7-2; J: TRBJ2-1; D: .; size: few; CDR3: CASSLGLYNEQFF; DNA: TGTGCCAGCAGCCTGGGACTTTACAATGAGCAGTTCTTC
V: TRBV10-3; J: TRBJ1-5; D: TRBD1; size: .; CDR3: CAIRSGQGGNSNQPQHF; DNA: TGTGCCATCAGGTCGGGACAGGGCGGGAATAGCAATCAGCCCCAGCATTTT
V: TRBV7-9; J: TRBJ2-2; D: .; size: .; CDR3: CASSPSRDPTIGELFF; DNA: TGTGCCAGCAGTCCATCTAGGGACCCCACCATCGGGGAGCTGTTTTTT
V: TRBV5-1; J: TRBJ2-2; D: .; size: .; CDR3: CASSHGIGNTGELFF; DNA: TGCGCCAGCAGCCACGGAATCGGGAACACCGGGGAGCTGTTTTTT
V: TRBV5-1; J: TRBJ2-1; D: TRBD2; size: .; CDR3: CASRLRGVELGLNEQFF; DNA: TGCGCCAGCAGATTACGGGGGGTAGAATTGGGATTGAATGAGCAGTTCTTC
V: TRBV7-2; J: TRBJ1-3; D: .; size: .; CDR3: CASSLALENTIYF; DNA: TGTGCCAGCAGCTTAGCGCTTGAGAACACCATATATTTT
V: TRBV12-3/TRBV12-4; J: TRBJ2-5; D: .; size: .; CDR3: CASTRRYQETQYF; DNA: TGTGCCAGCACTCGACGGTACCAAGAGACCCAGTACTTC
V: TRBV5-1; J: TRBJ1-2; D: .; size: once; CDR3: CASSLETTGIYGYTF; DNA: TGCGCCAGCAGCTTGGAAACCACAGGGATCTATGGCTACACCTTC
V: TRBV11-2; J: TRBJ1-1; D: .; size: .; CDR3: CASSTQGLNTEAFF; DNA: TGTGCCAGCAGCACCCAGGGATTGAACACTGAAGCTTTCTTT
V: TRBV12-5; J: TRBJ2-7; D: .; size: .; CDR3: CASGFGYEQYF; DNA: TGTGCTAGTGGTTTTGGCTACGAGCAGTACTTC
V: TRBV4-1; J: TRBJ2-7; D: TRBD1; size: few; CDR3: CASSPGQGPGGYEQYF; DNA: TGCGCCAGCAGCCCCGGACAGGGGCCTGGAGGGTACGAGCAGTACTTC
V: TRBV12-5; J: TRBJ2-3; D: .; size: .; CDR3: CASGLVGLPQYF; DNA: TGTGCTAGTGGTTTGGTAGGACTTCCACAGTATTTT
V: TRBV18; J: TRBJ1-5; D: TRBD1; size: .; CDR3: CASSPASTGNNQPQHF; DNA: TGTGCCAGCTCACCCGCCTCGACAGGGAACAATCAGCCCCAGCATTTT
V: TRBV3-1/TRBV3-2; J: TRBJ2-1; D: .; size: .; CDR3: CASSQDTSGIMLYEQFF; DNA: TGTGCCAGCAGCCAAGATACATCCGGGATTATGCTCTATGAGCAGTTCTTC
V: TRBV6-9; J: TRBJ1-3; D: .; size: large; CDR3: CASRRNGPNSGNTIYF; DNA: TGTGCCAGCAGACGAAACGGGCCCAACTCTGGAAACACCATATATTTT
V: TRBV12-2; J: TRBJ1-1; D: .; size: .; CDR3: CASRFRVRQQLEAFF; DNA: TGTGCAAGTCGCTTCAGGGTCCGGCAACAGCTTGAAGCTTTCTTT
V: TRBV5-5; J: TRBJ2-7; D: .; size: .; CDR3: CASSLAAGMDYEQYF; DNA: TGTGCCAGCAGCTTGGCTGCGGGGATGGACTACGAGCAGTACTTC
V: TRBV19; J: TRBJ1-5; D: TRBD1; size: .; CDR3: CASSGQTGFDQPQHF; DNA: TGTGCCAGTAGTGGTCAGACAGGGTTCGATCAGCCCCAGCATTTT
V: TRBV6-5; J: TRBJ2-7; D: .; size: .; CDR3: CASKPIQGSVEQYF; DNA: TGTGCCAGCAAGCCTATACAGGGATCAGTCGAGCAGTACTTC
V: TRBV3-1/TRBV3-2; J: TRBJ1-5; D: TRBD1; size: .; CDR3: CASSQDWDRANQPQHF; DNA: TGTGCCAGCAGCCAAGATTGGGACAGGGCCAATCAGCCCCAGCATTTT
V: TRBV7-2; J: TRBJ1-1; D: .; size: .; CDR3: CASSLEPGFRSTEAFF; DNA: TGTGCCAGCAGCTTAGAGCCGGGATTCAGAAGCACTGAAGCTTTCTTT
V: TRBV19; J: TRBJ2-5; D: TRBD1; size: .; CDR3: CASSGTAGETQYF; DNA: TGTGCCAGTAGCGGGACAGCCGGGGAGACCCAGTACTTC
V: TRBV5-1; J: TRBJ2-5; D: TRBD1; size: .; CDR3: CASTDRGLGETQYF; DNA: TGCGCCAGCACCGACAGGGGGCTAGGAGAGACCCAGTACTTC
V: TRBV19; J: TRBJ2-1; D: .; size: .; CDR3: CASSIKRAHEQFF; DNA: TGTGCCAGTAGTATTAAGAGGGCGCATGAGCAGTTCTTC
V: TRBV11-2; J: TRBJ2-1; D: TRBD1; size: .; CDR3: CASSPGQGAPNEQFF; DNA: TGTGCCAGCAGCCCGGGACAGGGGGCACCCAATGAGCAGTTCTTC
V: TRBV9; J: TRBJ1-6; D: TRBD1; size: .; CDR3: CASSPQTGLQSSYNSPLHF; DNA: TGTGCCAGCAGCCCTCAGACAGGGTTGCAGAGCTCCTATAATTCACCCCTCCACTTT
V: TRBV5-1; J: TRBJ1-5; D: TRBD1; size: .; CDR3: CASSLGQGDVQPQHF; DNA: TGCGCCAGCAGCTTGGGACAGGGGGATGTACAGCCCCAGCATTTT
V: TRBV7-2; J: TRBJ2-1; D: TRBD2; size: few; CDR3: CASSLGAERGYPFF; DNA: TGTGCCAGCAGCTTAGGGGCAGAGCGGGGTTATCCGTTCTTC
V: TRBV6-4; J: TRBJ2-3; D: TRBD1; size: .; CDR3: CASSDSQGALDTQYF; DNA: TGTGCCAGCAGTGACTCGCAGGGGGCTTTAGATACGCAGTATTTT
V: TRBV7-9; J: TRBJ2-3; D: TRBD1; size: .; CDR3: CASSPMGTVTDTQYF; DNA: TGTGCCAGCAGCCCGATGGGGACAGTCACAGATACGCAGTATTTT
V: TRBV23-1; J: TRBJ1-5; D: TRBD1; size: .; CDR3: CASSQCANRGRGPRQPQHF; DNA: TGCGCCAGCAGTCAGTGCGCAAACAGGGGAAGGGGGCCAAGGCAGCCCCAGCATTTT
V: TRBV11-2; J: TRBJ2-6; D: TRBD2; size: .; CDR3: CASSPAGGTGANVLTF; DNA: TGTGCCAGCAGCCCCGCGGGAGGCACTGGGGCCAACGTCCTGACTTTC
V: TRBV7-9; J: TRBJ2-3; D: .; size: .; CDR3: CASSFRTGTDTQYF; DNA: TGTGCCAGCAGCTTCCGGACAGGCACAGATACGCAGTATTTT
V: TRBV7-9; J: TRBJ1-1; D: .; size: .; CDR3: CASSSDRNTEAFF; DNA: TGTGCCAGCAGCTCGGACAGGAACACTGAAGCTTTCTTT
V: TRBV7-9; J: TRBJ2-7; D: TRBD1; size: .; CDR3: CASSPTGTGGNEQYF; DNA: TGTGCCAGCAGCCCTACCGGGACAGGGGGAAACGAGCAGTACTTC
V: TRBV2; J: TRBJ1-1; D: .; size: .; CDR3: CASNRQELQNTEAFF; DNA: TGTGCCAGCAATCGACAGGAGCTACAGAACACTGAAGCTTTCTTT
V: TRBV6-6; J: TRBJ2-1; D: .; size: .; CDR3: CASSHQLESPRYNEQFF; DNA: TGTGCCAGCAGTCATCAACTAGAATCCCCTCGCTACAATGAGCAGTTCTTC
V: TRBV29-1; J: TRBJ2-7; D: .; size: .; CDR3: CSVEGSWRGGEQYF; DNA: TGCAGCGTTGAAGGGTCGTGGAGGGGGGGCGAGCAGTACTTC
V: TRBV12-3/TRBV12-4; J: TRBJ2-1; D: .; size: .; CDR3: CASSQGYNEQFF; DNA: TGTGCCAGCAGTCAAGGTTACAATGAGCAGTTCTTC
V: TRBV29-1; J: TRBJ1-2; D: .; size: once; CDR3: CSVDTDSYGYTF; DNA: TGCAGCGTTGATACGGACAGCTATGGCTACACCTTC
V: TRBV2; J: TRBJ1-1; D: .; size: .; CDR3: CASSVGGQGTEAFF; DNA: TGTGCCAGCAGTGTCGGGGGGCAAGGCACTGAAGCTTTCTTT
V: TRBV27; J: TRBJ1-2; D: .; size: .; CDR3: CASTRLGMYGYTF; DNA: TGTGCCAGCACCCGGCTAGGAATGTATGGCTACACCTTC
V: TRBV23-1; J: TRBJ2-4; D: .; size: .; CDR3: CASSPLVLKKIKNIQYF; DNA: TGCGCCAGCAGTCCTTTGGTCCTTAAAAAGATCAAAAACATTCAGTACTTC
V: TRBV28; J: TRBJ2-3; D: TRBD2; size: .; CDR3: CASSSAGGLDTQYF; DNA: TGTGCCAGCAGTTCGGCGGGAGGTTTAGATACGCAGTATTTT
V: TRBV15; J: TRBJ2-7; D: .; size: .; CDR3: CATSRSASYEQYF; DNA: TGTGCCACCAGCCGGTCAGCCTCCTACGAGCAGTACTTC
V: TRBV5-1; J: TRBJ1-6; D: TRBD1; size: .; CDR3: CASSRGDSNSPLHF; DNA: TGCGCCAGCAGCAGAGGGGACAGTAATTCACCCCTCCACTTT
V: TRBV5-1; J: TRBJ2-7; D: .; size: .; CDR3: CASSSDPFAERYEQYF; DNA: TGCGCCAGCAGCTCGGACCCTTTCGCGGAACGCTACGAGCAGTACTTC
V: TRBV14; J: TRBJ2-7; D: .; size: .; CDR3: CASSPLFEGPSYEQYF; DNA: TGTGCCAGCAGCCCCCTGTTTGAGGGACCCTCCTACGAGCAGTACTTC